The T cell receptor beta chain described here comes from a study of blood T cell repertoires in COVID-19. On the study more broadly: PBMCs, B-cell-depleted T cells, or T cells were the source of the cDNA or gDNA that made up the material.

V was clipped by 8 bases and J by 8 bases, with 10 bases between them. This CDR3 spans 12 amino acids. Libraries were prepared by immunoSEQ multiplex PCR; TCRdb keeps only in-frame clonotypes and omits some of them. The data hold nearly 15,000 clones, with about 90% observed a single time. This TCR was recovered from a human donor in a cohort sampled during active COVID-19. Sequencing was carried out using peripheral blood. The V and J genes are TRBV12-3 or TRBV12-4 and TRBJ1-6; no clear D. CDR3 coding DNA: TGTGCCAGCCGGAGGACCTATTCACCCCTCCACTTT. Amino acid sequence: CASRRTYSPLHF.